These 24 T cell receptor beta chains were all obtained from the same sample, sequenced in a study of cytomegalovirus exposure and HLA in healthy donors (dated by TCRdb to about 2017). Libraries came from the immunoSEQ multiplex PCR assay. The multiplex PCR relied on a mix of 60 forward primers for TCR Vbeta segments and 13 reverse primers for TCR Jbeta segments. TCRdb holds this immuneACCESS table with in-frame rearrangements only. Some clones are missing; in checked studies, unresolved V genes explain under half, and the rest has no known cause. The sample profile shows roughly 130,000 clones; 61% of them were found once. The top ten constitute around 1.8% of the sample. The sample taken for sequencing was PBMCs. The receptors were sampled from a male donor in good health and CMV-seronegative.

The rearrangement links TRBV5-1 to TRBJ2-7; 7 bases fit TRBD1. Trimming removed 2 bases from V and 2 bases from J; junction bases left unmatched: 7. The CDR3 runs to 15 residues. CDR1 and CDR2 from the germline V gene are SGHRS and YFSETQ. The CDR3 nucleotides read TGCGCCAGCAGCTTCGGGACAGCCTCTCCCTACGAGCAGTACTTC. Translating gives CASSFGTASPYEQYF.

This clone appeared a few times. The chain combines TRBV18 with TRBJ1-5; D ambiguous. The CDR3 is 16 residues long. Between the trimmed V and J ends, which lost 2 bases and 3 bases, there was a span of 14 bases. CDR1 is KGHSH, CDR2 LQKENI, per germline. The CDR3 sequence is CASSPARPGPNQPQHF. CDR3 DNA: TGTGCCAGCTCACCAGCTCGCCCCGGTCCCAATCAGCCCCAGCATTTT.

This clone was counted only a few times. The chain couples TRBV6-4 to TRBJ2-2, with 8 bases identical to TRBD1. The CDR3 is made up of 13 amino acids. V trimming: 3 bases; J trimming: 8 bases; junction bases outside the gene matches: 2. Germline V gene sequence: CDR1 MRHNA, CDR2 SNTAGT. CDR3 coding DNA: TGTGCCAGCAGTGAAGACAGGGGAGGGGAGCTGTTTTTT. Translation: CASSEDRGGELFF.

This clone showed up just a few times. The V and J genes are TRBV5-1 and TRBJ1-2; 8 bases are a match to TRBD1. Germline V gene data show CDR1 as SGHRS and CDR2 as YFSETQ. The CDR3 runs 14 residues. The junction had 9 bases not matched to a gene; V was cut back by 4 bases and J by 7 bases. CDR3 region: CASSPGQAPGGYTF. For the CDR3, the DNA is TGCGCCAGCAGCCCGGGACAGGCCCCGGGTGGCTACACCTTC.

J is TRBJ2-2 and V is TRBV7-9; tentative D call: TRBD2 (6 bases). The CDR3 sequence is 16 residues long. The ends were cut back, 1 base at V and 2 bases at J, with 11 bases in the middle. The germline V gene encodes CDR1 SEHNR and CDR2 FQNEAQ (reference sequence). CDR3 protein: CASSLGRLVNTGELFF. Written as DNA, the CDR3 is TGTGCCAGCAGCTTAGGCCGACTAGTCAACACCGGGGAGCTGTTTTTT.

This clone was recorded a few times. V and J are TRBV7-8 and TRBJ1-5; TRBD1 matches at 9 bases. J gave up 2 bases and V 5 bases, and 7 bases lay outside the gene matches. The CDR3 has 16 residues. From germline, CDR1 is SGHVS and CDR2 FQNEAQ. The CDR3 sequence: CASSRNRDRGNQPQHF. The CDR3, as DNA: TGTGCCAGCAGCAGAAACCGGGACAGGGGCAATCAGCCCCAGCATTTT.

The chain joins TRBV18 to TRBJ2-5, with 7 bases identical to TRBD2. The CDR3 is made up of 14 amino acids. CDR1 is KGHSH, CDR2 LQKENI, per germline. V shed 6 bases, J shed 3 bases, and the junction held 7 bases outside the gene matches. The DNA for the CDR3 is TGTGCCAGCTCTCCCCAAACTAGCGAAGAGACCCAGTACTTC. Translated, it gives CASSPQTSEETQYF.

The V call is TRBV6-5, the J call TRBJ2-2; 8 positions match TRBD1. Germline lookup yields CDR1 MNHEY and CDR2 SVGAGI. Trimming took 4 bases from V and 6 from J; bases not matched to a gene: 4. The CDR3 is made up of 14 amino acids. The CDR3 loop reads CASSSTGVAGELFF. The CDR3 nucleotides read TGTGCCAGCAGTTCGACAGGGGTCGCCGGGGAGCTGTTTTTT.

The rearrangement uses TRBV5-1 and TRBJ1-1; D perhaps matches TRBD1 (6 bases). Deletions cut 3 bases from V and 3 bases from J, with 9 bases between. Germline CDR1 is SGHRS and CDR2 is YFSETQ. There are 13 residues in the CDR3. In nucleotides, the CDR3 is TGCGCCAGCAGCTCACAGGGCCACACTGAAGCTTTCTTT. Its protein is CASSSQGHTEAFF. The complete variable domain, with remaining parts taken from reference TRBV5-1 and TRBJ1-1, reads KAGVTQTPRYLIKTRGQQVTLSCSPISGHRSVSWYQQTPGQGLQFLFEYFSETQRNKGNFPGRFSGRQFSNSRSEMNVSTLELGDSALYLCASSSQGHTEAFFGQGTRLTVV.

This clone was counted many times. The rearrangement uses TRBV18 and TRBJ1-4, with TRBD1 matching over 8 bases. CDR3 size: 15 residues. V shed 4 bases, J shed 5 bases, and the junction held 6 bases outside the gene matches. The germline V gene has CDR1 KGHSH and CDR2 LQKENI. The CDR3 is CASSRLGQANEKLFF. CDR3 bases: TGTGCCAGCTCACGACTGGGACAGGCAAATGAAAAACTGTTTTTT. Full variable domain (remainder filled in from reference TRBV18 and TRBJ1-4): NAGVMQNPRHLVRRRGQEARLRCSPMKGHSHVYWYRQLPEEGLKFMVYLQKENIIDESGMPKERFSAEFPKEGPSILRIQQVVRGDSAAYFCASSRLGQANEKLFFGSGTQLSVL.

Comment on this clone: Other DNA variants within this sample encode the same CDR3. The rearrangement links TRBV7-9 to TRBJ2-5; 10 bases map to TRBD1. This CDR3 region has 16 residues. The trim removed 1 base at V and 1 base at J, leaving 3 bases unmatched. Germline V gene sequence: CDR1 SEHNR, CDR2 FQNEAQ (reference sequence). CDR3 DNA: TGTGCCAGCAGCTTAGGGGACAGGGGCCTCCAAGAGACCCAGTACTTC. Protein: CASSLGDRGLQETQYF.

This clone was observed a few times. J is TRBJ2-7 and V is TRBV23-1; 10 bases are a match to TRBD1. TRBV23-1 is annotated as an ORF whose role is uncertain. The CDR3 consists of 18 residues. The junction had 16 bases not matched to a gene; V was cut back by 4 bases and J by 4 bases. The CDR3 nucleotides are TGCGCCAGCAGTCCCGACAGGGGGCGCGGATTTAGCCCATACGAGCAGTACTTC. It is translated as CASSPDRGRGFSPYEQYF.

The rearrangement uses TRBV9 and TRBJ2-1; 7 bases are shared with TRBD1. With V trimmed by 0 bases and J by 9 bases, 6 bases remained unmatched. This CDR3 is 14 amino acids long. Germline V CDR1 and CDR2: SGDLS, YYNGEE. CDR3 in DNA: TGTGCCAGCAGCGTAGCAAGGGGGCAGGTTGAGCAGTTCTTC. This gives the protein CASSVARGQVEQFF.

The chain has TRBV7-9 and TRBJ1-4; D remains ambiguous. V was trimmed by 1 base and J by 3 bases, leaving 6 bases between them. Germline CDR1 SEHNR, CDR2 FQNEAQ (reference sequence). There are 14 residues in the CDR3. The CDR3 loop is CASSLGSPNEKLFF. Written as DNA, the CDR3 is TGTGCCAGCAGCTTAGGGAGTCCTAATGAAAAACTGTTTTTT.

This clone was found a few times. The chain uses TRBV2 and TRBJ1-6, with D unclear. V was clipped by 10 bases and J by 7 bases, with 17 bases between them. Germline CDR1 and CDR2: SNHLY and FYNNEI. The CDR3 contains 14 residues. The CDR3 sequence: CATRPIGVNSPLHF. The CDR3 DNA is TGTGCCACCCGCCCAATAGGAGTAAATTCACCCCTCCACTTT. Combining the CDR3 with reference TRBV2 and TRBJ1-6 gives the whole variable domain EPEVTQTPSHQVTQMGQEVILRCVPISNHLYFYWYRQILGQKVEFLVSFYNNEISEKSEIFDDQFSVERPDGSNFTLKIRSTKLEDSAMYFCATRPIGVNSPLHFGNGTRLTVT.

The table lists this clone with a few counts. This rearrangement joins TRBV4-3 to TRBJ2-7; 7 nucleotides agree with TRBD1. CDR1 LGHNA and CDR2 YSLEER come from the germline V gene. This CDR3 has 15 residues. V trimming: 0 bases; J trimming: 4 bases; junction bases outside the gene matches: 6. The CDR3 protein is CASSQDSNRGYEQYF. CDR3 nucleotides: TGCGCCAGCAGCCAAGATTCCAACAGGGGTTACGAGCAGTACTTC.

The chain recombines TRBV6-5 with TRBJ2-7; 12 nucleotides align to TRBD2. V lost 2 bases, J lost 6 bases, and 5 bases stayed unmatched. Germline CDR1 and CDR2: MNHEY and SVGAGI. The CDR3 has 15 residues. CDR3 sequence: CASSYPSGGAGEQYF. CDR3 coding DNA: TGTGCCAGCAGTTACCCTAGCGGGGGGGCGGGCGAGCAGTACTTC.

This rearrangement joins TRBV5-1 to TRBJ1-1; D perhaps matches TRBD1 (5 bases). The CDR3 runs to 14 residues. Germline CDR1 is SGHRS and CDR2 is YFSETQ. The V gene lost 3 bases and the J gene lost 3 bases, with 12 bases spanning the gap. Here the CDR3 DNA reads TGCGCCAGCAGCTCCAGGCCGGGGGACACTGAAGCTTTCTTT. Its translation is CASSSRPGDTEAFF.

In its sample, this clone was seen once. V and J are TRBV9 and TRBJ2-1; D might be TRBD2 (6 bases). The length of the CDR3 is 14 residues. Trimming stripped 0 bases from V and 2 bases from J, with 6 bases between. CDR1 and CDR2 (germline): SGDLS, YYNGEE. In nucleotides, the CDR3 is TGTGCCAGCAGCGTAGGGGGGGCCTACAATGAGCAGTTCTTC. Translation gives CASSVGGAYNEQFF.

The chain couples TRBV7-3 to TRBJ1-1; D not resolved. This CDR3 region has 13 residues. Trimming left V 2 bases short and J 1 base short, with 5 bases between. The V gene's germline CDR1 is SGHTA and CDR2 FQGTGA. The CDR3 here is CASSLEENTEAFF. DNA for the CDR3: TGTGCCAGCAGCTTAGAGGAGAACACTGAAGCTTTCTTT.

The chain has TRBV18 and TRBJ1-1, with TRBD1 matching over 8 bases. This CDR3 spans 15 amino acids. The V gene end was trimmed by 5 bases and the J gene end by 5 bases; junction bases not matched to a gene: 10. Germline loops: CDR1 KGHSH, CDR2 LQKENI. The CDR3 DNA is TGTGCCAGCTCAGGATACGGACAGGGAGGGACTGAAGCTTTCTTT. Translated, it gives CASSGYGQGGTEAFF.

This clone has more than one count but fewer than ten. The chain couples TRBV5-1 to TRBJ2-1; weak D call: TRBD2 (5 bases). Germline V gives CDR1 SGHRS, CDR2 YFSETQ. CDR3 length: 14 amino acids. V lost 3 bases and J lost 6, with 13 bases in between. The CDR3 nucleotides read TGCGCCAGCAGCTCCGGACTCGAGTTCAATGAGCAGTTCTTC. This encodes CASSSGLEFNEQFF.

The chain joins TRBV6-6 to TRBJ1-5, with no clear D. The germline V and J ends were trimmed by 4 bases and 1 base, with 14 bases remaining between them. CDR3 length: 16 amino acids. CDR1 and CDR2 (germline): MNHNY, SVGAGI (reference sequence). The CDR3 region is CASSFSTAGSNQPQHF. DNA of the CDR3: TGTGCCAGCAGTTTTTCGACTGCGGGGAGCAATCAGCCCCAGCATTTT.

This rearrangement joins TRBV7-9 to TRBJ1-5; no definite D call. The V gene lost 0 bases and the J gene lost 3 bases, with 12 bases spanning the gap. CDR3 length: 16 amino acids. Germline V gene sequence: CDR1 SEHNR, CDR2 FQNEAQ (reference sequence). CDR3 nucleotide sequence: TGTGCCAGCAGCTTAGCTGCAGGCTCTGTCAATCAGCCCCAGCATTTT. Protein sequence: CASSLAAGSVNQPQHF.